The 2 T cell receptor beta chains below come from one sample, sequenced in a study of cytomegalovirus exposure and HLA in healthy donors. Only in-frame clones appear in the TCRdb table, and some are missing; sequencing was by immunoSEQ multiplex PCR. The repertoire holds roughly 130,000 clones, with approximately 85% as singletons. Source material: PBMCs. These TCRs come from a woman aged 30 to 39 in good health and CMV-seronegative.

CDR3 DNA: TGTGCCAGCAGCTTAAAGGCGGGGTTAAGTTTACCCTACGAGCAGTACTTC. It translates to CASSLKAGLSLPYEQYF. This chain links TRBV7-8 with TRBJ2-7, with a tentative D call TRBD2 (6 bases). The V gene's germline CDR1 is SGHVS and CDR2 FQNEAQ. Trimming cost V 2 bases and J 2 bases, with 19 bases left between them. The CDR3 totals 17 residues.

This clone appeared a single time. This chain joins TRBV5-1 and TRBJ2-7; 8 bases match TRBD2. Germline V gives CDR1 SGHRS, CDR2 YFSETQ. V shed 4 bases and J 2 bases; nucleotides not matched to a gene: 8. CDR3 length equals 15 residues. DNA for the CDR3: TGCGCCAGCAGCCTCGGGGGGCGGGGGGCCTACGAGCAGTACTTC. It specifies CASSLGGRGAYEQYF. Based on the CDR3 plus reference TRBV5-1 and TRBJ2-7, the full variable domain is KAGVTQTPRYLIKTRGQQVTLSCSPISGHRSVSWYQQTPGQGLQFLFEYFSETQRNKGNFPGRFSGRQFSNSRSEMNVSTLELGDSALYLCASSLGGRGAYEQYFGPGTRLTVT.